This T cell receptor (beta chain) emerged from a study of T cells in Graves' hyperthyroidism and ophthalmopathy. Study results and caveats: Onset of ophthalmopathy came a median 6.5 months after the model predicted it.

This clonotype was found many times. Its target is not known. V gave up 8 bases and J gave up 0 bases, with 11 bases separating them. Germline V gene sequence: CDR1 SNHLY, CDR2 FYNNEI. This CDR3 spans 14 amino acids. Researchers took RNA transcripts and amplified the TCR beta CDR3 regions from them. The primer set for the first-round RT-PCR of the TCR CDR3 was HTBI. Via MiXCR, TCRdb re-called the multiplex PCR reads, giving one row per CDR3 protein. The data show hundreds of thousands of distinct CDR3 sequences, with about 15% seen just once and just under 8% held by the top ten. Clinical symptoms, serum thyroxine and TRAb, thyroid ultrasound and orbital computed tomography were used for the diagnoses.

Sequencing used blood. The chain is built from TRBV2 and TRBJ1-5; D gene uncertain. The receptor comes from a woman under 30 with Graves' hyperthyroidism. The CDR3 DNA is TGTGCCAGCGCTTACGATTATAGCAATCAGCCCCAGCATTTT. Amino acid sequence: CASAYDYSNQPQHF.